This entry lists 32 T cell receptor beta chains sequenced from one sample in a study of T cells after yellow fever vaccination. MiXCR, applied by TCRdb to the 5' RACE reads, yields one record per CDR3 protein. The sample shows about 210,000 distinct CDR3 sequences, less than 3.5% of them seen only once. The material sequenced was CD4+ T cells sorted from PBMCs, taken 10 days after the yellow fever booster vaccination. The receptors shown here come from a man aged 18 to 29 who received the YFV17D yellow fever vaccine.

This clonotype was detected many times. V and J are TRBV12-3 or TRBV12-4 and TRBJ2-4; 8 bases are shared with TRBD1. CDR3 length: 13 amino acids. Trimming at V came to 6 bases and at J to 8 bases, leaving 6 bases not matched to a gene. Here the CDR3 DNA reads TGTGCCAGCAGGGCGACAGGGGAGGACATTCAGTACTTC. Residues: CASRATGEDIQYF.

This clonotype was observed at least ten times. The chain is built from TRBV6-2 or TRBV6-3 and TRBJ2-2; tentatively, D is TRBD1 or TRBD2 (5 bases each). V was trimmed by 2 bases and J by 3 bases, leaving 7 bases between them. Germline V gene sequence: CDR1 MNHEY, CDR2 SVGEGT. There are 14 residues in the CDR3. The CDR3 sequence is CASSYGTYTGELFF. The DNA for the CDR3 is TGTGCCAGCAGTTACGGGACCTACACCGGGGAGCTGTTTTTT.

The sample holds a few counts of this clonotype. The chain is built from TRBV20-1 and TRBJ1-1, with D tentatively TRBD1 (6 bases). Germline CDR1 reads DFQATT; CDR2 reads SNEGSKA (reference sequence). The CDR3 sequence is 12 residues long. V was pared by 1 base and J by 9 bases, with 12 bases between. Here the CDR3 DNA reads TGCAGTGCTAGAGGGACGGACAGAAAAGCTTTCTTT. Protein product: CSARGTDRKAFF.

This clonotype was observed many times. This chain uses TRBV2 with TRBJ2-7, with TRBD1 matching over 7 bases. The V segment lost 6 bases and the J segment 1 base; nucleotides outside the gene matches: 6. The CDR3 has 14 amino acids. Germline CDR1 and CDR2: SNHLY and FYNNEI. The CDR3 loop is CASRDRVLSYEQYF. CDR3 nucleotide sequence: TGTGCCAGCAGAGACAGGGTGTTATCCTACGAGCAGTACTTC.

In its sample, this clonotype was seen many times. This chain connects TRBV28 to TRBJ2-7, with 9 bases aligning to TRBD1. The CDR3 totals 16 residues. The trim removed 10 bases at V and 7 bases at J, leaving 20 bases unmatched. Germline CDR1 and CDR2: MDHEN and SYDVKM. Written as DNA, the CDR3 is TGTGCCACGGATTCTGCCCGGGACAGGGTTCTTTCTGAGCAGTACGTC. It encodes CATDSARDRVLSEQYV.

This clonotype occurred many times. This sequence joins TRBV29-1 and TRBJ2-5; 9 bases are shared with TRBD1. V gave up 7 bases and J gave up 4 bases; unmatched junction bases: 7. Germline assignment: CDR1 SQVTM and CDR2 ANQGSEA. The CDR3 runs to 13 residues. CDR3 DNA sequence: TGCAGCGCAAACAGGGGGCTCAGAGAGACCCAGTACTTC. Its protein is CSANRGLRETQYF.

This clonotype came up many times. CDR3 amino acids: CATGWGGRETEAFF. The DNA for the CDR3 is TGTGCCACCGGATGGGGGGGAAGAGAAACTGAAGCTTTCTTT. V gene TRBV12-3 or TRBV12-4 combines with J gene TRBJ1-1, with D possibly TRBD1 on 5 matching bases. The CDR3 contains 14 residues. V lost 10 bases to trimming and J lost 5 bases, with 20 bases between them.

This clonotype was seen more than once but under ten times. V and J are TRBV3-1 and TRBJ2-7; possibly TRBD2 for D (6 bases). The V end lost 1 base, the J end lost 4 bases, and 17 bases lay between the germline ends. Germline-derived CDR1 and CDR2 are LGHDT and YNNKEL (reference sequence). The CDR3 consists of 16 residues. The CDR3 DNA is TGTGCCAGCAGCCAAGTTGTGGGGCAGGGACTTTACGAGCAGTACTTC. It specifies CASSQVVGQGLYEQYF.

The chain is built from TRBV2 and TRBJ2-2; 7 nucleotides line up with TRBD1. After removal of 6 bases from V and 5 bases from J, the junction contained 6 bases not matched to a gene. CDR1 is SNHLY and CDR2 is FYNNEI in the germline V gene. This CDR3 region has 14 residues. The DNA for the CDR3 is TGTGCCAGCAGATCACAGGGGATGACCGGGGAGCTGTTTTTT. Its translation is CASRSQGMTGELFF. Variable domain in full (rest from reference TRBV2 and TRBJ2-2): EPEVTQTPSHQVTQMGQEVILRCVPISNHLYFYWYRQILGQKVEFLVSFYNNEISEKSEIFDDQFSVERPDGSNFTLKIRSTKLEDSAMYFCASRSQGMTGELFFGEGSRLTVL.

This clonotype was seen only a few times. The chain uses TRBV27 and TRBJ1-6, with unresolved D. The germline gives CDR1 MNHEY, CDR2 SMNVEV (reference sequence). This CDR3 comprises 17 residues. V dropped 1 base and J dropped 0 bases, with 10 bases sitting between them. CDR3 sequence (DNA): TGTGCCAGCAGTTTATTTGGCGGACTCTCCTATAATTCACCCCTCCACTTT. Amino acid sequence: CASSLFGGLSYNSPLHF.

This clonotype was recorded many times. The chain couples TRBV27 to TRBJ1-6, with a tentative D call TRBD1 (5 bases). The CDR3 is made up of 15 amino acids. The V gene's germline CDR1 is MNHEY and CDR2 SMNVEV (reference sequence). V was cut by 8 bases and J by 8 bases, with 19 bases left in between. DNA of the CDR3: TGTGCCAGCGCCCACCTCTCCCGGGGGGATTCACCCCTCCACTTT. This translates into CASAHLSRGDSPLHF.

The V call is TRBV6-2 or TRBV6-3, the J call TRBJ1-1; weak D call: TRBD1 (5 bases). V was cut by 4 bases and J by 3 bases, with 18 bases left in between. The CDR3 covers 16 residues. Germline-derived CDR1 and CDR2 are MNHEY and SVGEGT. For the CDR3, the DNA is TGTGCCAGCAGTTCCGCTATGGGGACCCTTTACACTGAAGCTTTCTTT. Residues: CASSSAMGTLYTEAFF.

The chain recombines TRBV6-5 with TRBJ1-1; 7 bases are a match to TRBD1. The CDR3 loop spans 14 amino acids. J was trimmed by 1 base and V by 5 bases; bases with no gene match: 4. Germline CDR1 is MNHEY and CDR2 is SVGAGI. The CDR3 spells CASSPRGWNTEAFF. The CDR3 region has the DNA TGTGCCAGCAGTCCCAGGGGGTGGAACACTGAAGCTTTCTTT.

This clonotype was detected many times. The chain joins TRBV7-2 to TRBJ2-2; 7 nucleotides line up with TRBD1. Germline V lookup: CDR1 SGHTA, CDR2 FQGNSA. The V segment lost 4 bases and the J segment 4 bases; nucleotides outside the gene matches: 6. The CDR3 has 15 residues. As DNA, the CDR3 is TGTGCCAGCAGCTCCAGACAGGGCCCCACCGGGGAGCTGTTTTTT. Its translation is CASSSRQGPTGELFF.

Ten or more counts support this clonotype. J is TRBJ2-1 and V is TRBV5-1; 8 nucleotides line up with TRBD1. Germline V gene data show CDR1 as SGHRS and CDR2 as YFSETQ. Trimming at V came to 1 base and at J to 4 bases, leaving 10 bases not matched to a gene. The CDR3 length is 17 residues. The CDR3 sequence is CASSLLRGQGGYNEQFF. As DNA, the CDR3 is TGCGCCAGCAGCTTGTTAAGAGGACAGGGCGGGTACAATGAGCAGTTCTTC.

This clonotype was picked up many times. The chain is built from TRBV18 and TRBJ2-7; no definite D call. Per the germline V gene, CDR1 is KGHSH and CDR2 is LQKENI. The length of the CDR3 is 12 residues. V was clipped by 6 bases and J by 0 bases, with 6 bases between them. The CDR3 sequence: CASSASSYEQYF. The DNA of the CDR3 is TGTGCCAGCTCGGCTAGCTCCTACGAGCAGTACTTC.

The CDR3 loop reads CASSVGTGAYGYTF. Written as DNA, the CDR3 is TGTGCCAGCAGTGTTGGGACAGGGGCCTATGGCTACACCTTC. The chain employs TRBV6-4 and TRBJ1-2, with TRBD1 matching over 10 bases. Looked up from germline, CDR1 is MRHNA and CDR2 is SNTAGT. The CDR3 runs 14 residues. Trimming at V came to 4 bases and at J to 4 bases, leaving 3 bases not matched to a gene.

Ten or more counts support this clonotype. The chain couples TRBV5-1 to TRBJ1-4; the D is unclear. The CDR3 length is 12 residues. V gave up 1 base and J gave up 5 bases, with 3 bases separating them. Germline V gives CDR1 SGHRS, CDR2 YFSETQ. The CDR3 region has the DNA TGCGCCAGCAGCTTGAACAATGAAAAACTGTTTTTT. Its protein is CASSLNNEKLFF.

This clonotype was recorded many times. The chain uses TRBV5-1 and TRBJ1-1, with TRBD1 matching 7 bases. CDR3 size: 14 residues. Per germline, CDR1 SGHRS and CDR2 YFSETQ. The J segment lost 5 bases and the V segment lost 4 bases, leaving 8 bases of the junction unmatched. The CDR3: CASSPQGSGTEAFF. The DNA of the CDR3 is TGCGCCAGCAGCCCACAGGGGAGTGGGACTGAAGCTTTCTTT.

This chain links TRBV5-1 with TRBJ2-3; 10 positions match TRBD2. The V and J ends lost 2 bases and 1 base, in that order; junction bases with no gene match: 1. The germline V gene has CDR1 SGHRS and CDR2 YFSETQ. The CDR3 totals 15 residues. CDR3 loop: CASSFGTSGTDTQYF. In DNA form, the CDR3 reads TGCGCCAGCAGCTTTGGGACTAGCGGCACAGATACGCAGTATTTT.

This clonotype has more than one count but fewer than ten. V is TRBV5-1 and J is TRBJ2-7; 12 bases fit TRBD1. Looked up from germline, CDR1 is SGHRS and CDR2 is YFSETQ. This CDR3 has 15 residues. V gave up 5 bases and J gave up 7 bases; unmatched junction bases: 10. CDR3 loop: CASSSGTGGFREQYF. In nucleotides, the CDR3 is TGCGCCAGCAGTTCCGGGACAGGGGGCTTTCGGGAGCAGTACTTC.

This chain links TRBV20-1 with TRBJ2-2; 9 bases fit TRBD1. V dropped 5 bases and J dropped 0; count of bases not matched to a gene: 13. Per germline, CDR1 DFQATT and CDR2 SNEGSKA (reference sequence). The CDR3 runs 18 residues. This chain's CDR3 is CSAPRPGTGSANTGELFF. The DNA of the CDR3 is TGCAGTGCTCCACGTCCCGGGACAGGGTCCGCGAACACCGGGGAGCTGTTTTTT.

This clonotype was seen at least ten times. V usage is TRBV5-6 and J usage is TRBJ2-7; 8 bases map to TRBD2. Germline CDR1 reads SGHDT; CDR2 reads YYEEEE. The CDR3 totals 17 residues. Trimming at V came to 4 bases and at J to 0 bases, leaving 12 bases not matched to a gene. Here the CDR3 DNA reads TGTGCCAGCAGCCCCCTGGGCGGGGGGCCGGACTCCTACGAGCAGTACGTC. It is translated as CASSPLGGGPDSYEQYV.

At least ten counts were recorded for this clonotype. The V and J genes are TRBV5-5 and TRBJ2-3; D unresolved. V was pared by 1 base and J by 2 bases, with 8 bases between. Germline loops: CDR1 SGHKS, CDR2 YYEKEE (reference sequence). The CDR3 totals 14 residues. CDR3: CASSLHVFTDTQYF. The CDR3 bases are TGTGCCAGCAGCTTGCACGTATTCACAGATACGCAGTATTTT.

The V gene is TRBV6-5, the J gene TRBJ1-6; D uncertain. In germline, CDR1 is MNHEY, CDR2 SVGAGI. CDR3 length: 16 residues. V lost 2 bases and J 4 bases, leaving 12 bases between the germline ends. CDR3 sequence reads: CASSYAGDVYNSPLHF. The CDR3 region has the DNA TGTGCCAGCAGTTACGCAGGAGACGTTTATAATTCACCCCTCCACTTT.

The J gene is TRBJ1-2, the V gene TRBV12-3 or TRBV12-4; D unclear. CDR3 length equals 13 residues. The V end was cut by 2 bases, the J end by 3 bases, with 7 bases between. CDR3: CASSLRVYYGYTF. DNA of the CDR3: TGTGCCAGCAGTTTAAGGGTTTACTATGGCTACACCTTC.

Only a few counts were recorded for this clonotype. V usage is TRBV4-3 and J usage is TRBJ2-7; 7 nucleotides line up with TRBD1. Germline lookup yields CDR1 LGHNA and CDR2 YSLEER. This CDR3 comprises 15 residues. V shed 3 bases and J 1 base; nucleotides not matched to a gene: 6. CDR3 bases: TGCGCCAGCAGCCAGGAAAGACAGGGTTCCTACGAGCAGTACGTC. Protein sequence: CASSQERQGSYEQYV.

This clonotype was recorded many times. The gene calls are TRBV7-2 and TRBJ2-7; TRBD2 agrees at 12 bases. Trimming cost V 5 bases and J 0 bases; bases outside gene matches: 8. Germline V gene data show CDR1 as SGHTA and CDR2 as FQGNSA. The length of the CDR3 is 17 residues. CDR3 sequence (DNA): TGTGCCAGCAGCCGGCCCTCTAGCGGGGGGGGCTCCTACGAGCAGTACTTC. Translation: CASSRPSSGGGSYEQYF. Based on the CDR3 plus reference TRBV7-2 and TRBJ2-7, the full variable domain is GAGVSQSPSNKVTEKGKDVELRCDPISGHTALYWYRQSLGQGLEFLIYFQGNSAPDKSGLPSDRFSAERTGGSVSTLTIQRTQQEDSAVYLCASSRPSSGGGSYEQYFGPGTRLTVT.

V usage is TRBV24-1 and J usage is TRBJ2-3; 8 positions agree with TRBD2. This CDR3 has 16 residues. Unmatched junction bases numbered 3, after V lost 0 bases and J lost 2 bases. The germline V gene encodes CDR1 KGHDR and CDR2 SFDVKD. The CDR3 here is CATSDLRRGATDTQYF. The CDR3 DNA reads TGTGCCACCAGTGATTTGCGGCGGGGGGCCACAGATACGCAGTATTTT.

The chain employs TRBV24-1 and TRBJ2-2; a possible D gene is TRBD2 (6 bases). The CDR3 extends over 14 amino acids. Trimming took off 3 bases at V and 3 bases at J, with 7 bases between the two ends. Germline CDR1 is KGHDR and CDR2 is SFDVKD. The CDR3 bases are TGTGCCACCAGTGATCGGGGGTACACCGGGGAGCTGTTTTTT. As protein: CATSDRGYTGELFF.

This clonotype was found many times. The chain has TRBV7-9 and TRBJ2-5, with a weak D call TRBD2 (5 bases). This CDR3 has 15 residues. V lost 5 bases to trimming and J lost 4 bases, with 17 bases between them. Per germline, CDR1 SEHNR and CDR2 FQNEAQ (reference sequence). The CDR3 region has the DNA TGTGCCAGCAGCCACACTCAGCGCGGGTCAGAGACCCAGTACTTC. Its protein product is CASSHTQRGSETQYF.

This clonotype was counted many times. The gene calls are TRBV16 and TRBJ2-1, with D possibly matching TRBD1 (5 bases). Germline V gene data show CDR1 as KGHSY and CDR2 as FQNENV. The CDR3 consists of 12 residues. Trimming removed 5 bases from V and 8 bases from J, with 10 bases in between. The CDR3 coding sequence is TGTGCCAGCAGCAGGCAGGGATATGAGCAGTTCTTC. Translating it yields CASSRQGYEQFF.